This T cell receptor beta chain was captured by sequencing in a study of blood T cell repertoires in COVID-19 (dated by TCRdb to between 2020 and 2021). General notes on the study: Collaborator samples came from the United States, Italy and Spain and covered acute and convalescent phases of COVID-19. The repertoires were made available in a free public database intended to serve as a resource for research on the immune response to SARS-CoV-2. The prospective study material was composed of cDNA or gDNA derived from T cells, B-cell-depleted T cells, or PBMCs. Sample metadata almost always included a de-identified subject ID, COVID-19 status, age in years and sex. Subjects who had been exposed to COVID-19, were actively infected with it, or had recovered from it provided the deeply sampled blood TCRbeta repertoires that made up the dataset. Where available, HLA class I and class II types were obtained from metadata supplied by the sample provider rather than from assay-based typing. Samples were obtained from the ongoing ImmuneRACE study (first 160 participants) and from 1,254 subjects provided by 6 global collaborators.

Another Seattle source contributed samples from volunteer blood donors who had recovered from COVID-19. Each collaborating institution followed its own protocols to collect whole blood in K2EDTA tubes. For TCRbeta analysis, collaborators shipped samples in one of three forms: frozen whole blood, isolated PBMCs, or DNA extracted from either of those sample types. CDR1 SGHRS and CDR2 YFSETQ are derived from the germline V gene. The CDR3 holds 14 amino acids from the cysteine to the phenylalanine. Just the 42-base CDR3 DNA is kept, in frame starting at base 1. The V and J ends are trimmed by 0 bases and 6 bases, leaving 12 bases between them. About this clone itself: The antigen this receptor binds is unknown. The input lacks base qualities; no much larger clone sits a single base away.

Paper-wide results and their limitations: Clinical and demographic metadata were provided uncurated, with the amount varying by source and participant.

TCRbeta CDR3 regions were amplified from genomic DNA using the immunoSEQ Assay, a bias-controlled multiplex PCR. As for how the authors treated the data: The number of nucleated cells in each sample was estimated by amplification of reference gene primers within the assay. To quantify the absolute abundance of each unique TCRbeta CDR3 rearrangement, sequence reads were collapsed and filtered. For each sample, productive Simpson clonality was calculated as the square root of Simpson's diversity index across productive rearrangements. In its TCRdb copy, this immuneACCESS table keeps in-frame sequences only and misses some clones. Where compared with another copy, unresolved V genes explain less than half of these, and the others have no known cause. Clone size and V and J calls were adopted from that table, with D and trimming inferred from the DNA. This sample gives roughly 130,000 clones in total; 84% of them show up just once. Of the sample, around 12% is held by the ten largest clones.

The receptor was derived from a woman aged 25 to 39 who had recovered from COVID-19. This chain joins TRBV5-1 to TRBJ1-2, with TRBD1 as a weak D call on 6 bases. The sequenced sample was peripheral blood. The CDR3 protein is CASSLEQGIDGYTF. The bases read TGCGCCAGCAGCTTGGAGCAGGGGATTGATGGCTACACCTTC.